A single sample is the source of the 2 T cell receptor beta chains below, sequenced in a study of blood T cell repertoires in COVID-19. Only in-frame clones appear in the TCRdb table, and some are missing; sequencing was by immunoSEQ multiplex PCR. The sample lists 150,000 to 200,000 clones, around 83% occurring once. Sequencing was done on a sample of peripheral blood. The origin of the receptors is an elderly woman in a cohort sampled during active or convalescent COVID-19.

The gene calls are TRBV3-1 (or the pseudogene TRBV3-2) and TRBJ2-5, with 7 nucleotides matching TRBD2. CDR1 and CDR2 (germline): LGHDT, YNNKEL (reference sequence). V dropped 5 bases and J dropped 5; count of bases not matched to a gene: 11. The length of the CDR3 is 15 residues. The CDR3, as DNA: TGTGCCAGCAGCACGGGGAGGGCAGGGTTGGAGACCCAGTACTTC. Translating it yields CASSTGRAGLETQYF.

The chain links TRBV28 to TRBJ2-4; 14 nucleotides align to TRBD2. Germline CDR1 reads MDHEN; CDR2 reads SYDVKM. The CDR3 spans 20 residues. V was clipped by 0 bases and J by 1 base; unmatched bases: 8. The CDR3 bases are TGTGCCAGCAGTTTATGGGGGACTAGCGGGGGAACTGGGGCCAAAAACATTCAGTACTTC. Amino acids: CASSLWGTSGGTGAKNIQYF.